A selection of T cell receptor beta chains follows, all from one sample in a study of beta chain features in type 1 diabetes. Produced via immunoSEQ multiplex PCR; TCRdb's table is partial and in-frame only. The sample records hundreds of thousands of clones, about 14% being singletons. Material: naive CD4+ T cells from blood. The receptors were gathered from a man aged 25 to 40 in good health. Both conserved end residues are part of each CDR3. The D gene is left open where the match is weak. A clone size is listed for some rows: how often the clone was seen (once, few, many), or a class if it is expanded.

NA	TRBJ2-5	TRBV6-1	13	NA	TGTGCCAGCAGTGCCCTCGATTCGGGAGCCCAGTACTTC	CASSALDSGAQYF
TRBD1	TRBJ1-1	TRBV6-5	14	few	TGTGCCAGCAGGACGACAGGGAAGAACACTGAAGCTTTCTTT	CASRTTGKNTEAFF
TRBD1	TRBJ2-3	TRBV9	17	few	TGTGCCAGCAGCGGACAGGGCCCACTGATCCCCACAGATACGCAGTATTTT	CASSGQGPLIPTDTQYF
NA	TRBJ2-2	TRBV11-2	15	NA	TGTGCCAGCAGCTCTATTAGCGGTCACACCGGGGAGCTGTTTTTT	CASSSISGHTGELFF
NA	TRBJ2-1	TRBV7-3	15	NA	TGTGCCAGCAGCGATCAAAGCGGCTCCTACAATGAGCAGTTCTTC	CASSDQSGSYNEQFF
TRBD2	TRBJ2-1	TRBV7-3	16	NA	TGTGCCAGCAGCTTACCGATCCCGGGACTAGCGAGAAATCAGTTCTTC	CASSLPIPGLARNQFF
NA	TRBJ2-7	TRBV7-2	15	few	TGTGCCAGCAGCCCAAACGGTGGCTACCTTGGCGAGCAGTACTTC	CASSPNGGYLGEQYF
TRBD1	TRBJ2-5	TRBV4-3	14	NA	TGCGCCAGCAGCCCGCGACAGGGCCGCGAGACCCAGTACTTC	CASSPRQGRETQYF
NA	TRBJ2-1	TRBV29-1	14	NA	TGCAGCGTTGTTATTTCGGGAGCGAAGGATGAGCAGTTCTTC	CSVVISGAKDEQFF
TRBD1	TRBJ1-4	TRBV10-3	15	NA	TGTGCCATCAGTGAGGACAGGGCCTCGGGTGAAAAACTGTTTTTT	CAISEDRASGEKLFF
NA	TRBJ2-3	TRBV9	14	NA	TGTGCCAGCAGCCCGGGGGTGAGGACAGATACGCAGTATTTT	CASSPGVRTDTQYF
NA	TRBJ1-1	TRBV6-5	14	few	TGTGCCAGCAGTTACGGCACAGAGGACACTGAAGCTTTCTTT	CASSYGTEDTEAFF
NA	TRBJ1-5	TRBV6-1	15	few	TGTGCCAGCAGTTTGGGCAGGGTATCGGGTCAGCCCCAGCATTTT	CASSLGRVSGQPQHF
TRBD1	TRBJ1-2	TRBV6-4	13	NA	TGTGCCAGCAGTAGGGACAGGGGATATGGCTACACCTTC	CASSRDRGYGYTF
TRBD1	TRBJ2-3	TRBV7-2	15	NA	TGTGCCAGCAGCTCGCAGACAGGGGGCACAGATACGCAGTATTTT	CASSSQTGGTDTQYF
NA	TRBJ2-5	TRBV7-2	15	NA	TGTGCCAGCAGCTTATATGGCAGCGGACAAGAGACCCAGTACTTC	CASSLYGSGQETQYF
NA	TRBJ2-2	TRBV5-4	14	NA	TGTGCCAGCCCAGGGTCCCCGAACACCGGGGAGCTGTTTTTT	CASPGSPNTGELFF
TRBD2	TRBJ2-1	TRBV7-2	17	NA	TGTGCCAGCAGCTTAGCCCCGACTAGCGGGAGAAGTGGAGAGCAGTTCTTC	CASSLAPTSGRSGEQFF
TRBD1	TRBJ1-1	TRBV9	14	few	TGTGCCAGCAGCGTGGGACAGGGATTTTTTGAAGCTTTCTTT	CASSVGQGFFEAFF
NA	TRBJ2-1	TRBV30	12	NA	TGTGCCTGGAGGGAGGGTTCCAATGAGCAGTTCTTC	CAWREGSNEQFF
TRBD2	TRBJ2-5	TRBV18	14	NA	TGTGCCAGCTCGCTACTAGCGGCCCAAGAGACCCAGTACTTC	CASSLLAAQETQYF
NA	TRBJ2-1	TRBV6-1	16	few	TGTGCCAGCAGTGAAGGGCACTACCGTTCCTACAATGAGCAGTTCTTC	CASSEGHYRSYNEQFF
NA	TRBJ1-4	TRBV7-2	14	few	TGTGCCAGCAGCTTAGGGCCCTTGAATGAAAAACTGTTTTTT	CASSLGPLNEKLFF
TRBD1	TRBJ1-2	TRBV29-1	13	NA	TGCAGCGCCACCGGGACAGGGGGCAGTGGCTACACCTTC	CSATGTGGSGYTF
TRBD1	TRBJ1-1	TRBV30	15	NA	TGTGCCTGGATCCCTAGGACAGGGGTGAAAACTGAAGCTTTCTTT	CAWIPRTGVKTEAFF